The clone carrying this T cell receptor (beta chain) was found once. The germline V gene encodes CDR1 SGHVS and CDR2 FQNEAQ. The V and J ends lost 2 bases and 6 bases respectively, with 11 bases between them. The CDR3 has 13 residues. The sample belongs to a study of blood T cell repertoires in COVID-19. Across the study: T cells, B-cell-depleted T cells, or PBMCs supplied cDNA or gDNA.

In the study's own analysis: Nucleated cell number was recorded as an estimate derived from reference gene primer amplification. The method was immunoSEQ multiplex PCR; TCRdb's version includes in-frame clones alone and lacks a portion of them. The V and J calls and clone size come from that table; D and trimming were worked out from the DNA. The table lists 100,000 or so clones, around 84% of them singletons. Specimen: peripheral blood. The TCR comes from an elderly woman with acute or convalescent COVID-19. The chain recombines TRBV7-8 with TRBJ2-7, with D tentatively TRBD1 (5 bases). The CDR3 DNA reads as TGTGCCAGCAGCTTATTAAGGGGAAGCGAGCAGTACTTC. It translates to CASSLLRGSEQYF.